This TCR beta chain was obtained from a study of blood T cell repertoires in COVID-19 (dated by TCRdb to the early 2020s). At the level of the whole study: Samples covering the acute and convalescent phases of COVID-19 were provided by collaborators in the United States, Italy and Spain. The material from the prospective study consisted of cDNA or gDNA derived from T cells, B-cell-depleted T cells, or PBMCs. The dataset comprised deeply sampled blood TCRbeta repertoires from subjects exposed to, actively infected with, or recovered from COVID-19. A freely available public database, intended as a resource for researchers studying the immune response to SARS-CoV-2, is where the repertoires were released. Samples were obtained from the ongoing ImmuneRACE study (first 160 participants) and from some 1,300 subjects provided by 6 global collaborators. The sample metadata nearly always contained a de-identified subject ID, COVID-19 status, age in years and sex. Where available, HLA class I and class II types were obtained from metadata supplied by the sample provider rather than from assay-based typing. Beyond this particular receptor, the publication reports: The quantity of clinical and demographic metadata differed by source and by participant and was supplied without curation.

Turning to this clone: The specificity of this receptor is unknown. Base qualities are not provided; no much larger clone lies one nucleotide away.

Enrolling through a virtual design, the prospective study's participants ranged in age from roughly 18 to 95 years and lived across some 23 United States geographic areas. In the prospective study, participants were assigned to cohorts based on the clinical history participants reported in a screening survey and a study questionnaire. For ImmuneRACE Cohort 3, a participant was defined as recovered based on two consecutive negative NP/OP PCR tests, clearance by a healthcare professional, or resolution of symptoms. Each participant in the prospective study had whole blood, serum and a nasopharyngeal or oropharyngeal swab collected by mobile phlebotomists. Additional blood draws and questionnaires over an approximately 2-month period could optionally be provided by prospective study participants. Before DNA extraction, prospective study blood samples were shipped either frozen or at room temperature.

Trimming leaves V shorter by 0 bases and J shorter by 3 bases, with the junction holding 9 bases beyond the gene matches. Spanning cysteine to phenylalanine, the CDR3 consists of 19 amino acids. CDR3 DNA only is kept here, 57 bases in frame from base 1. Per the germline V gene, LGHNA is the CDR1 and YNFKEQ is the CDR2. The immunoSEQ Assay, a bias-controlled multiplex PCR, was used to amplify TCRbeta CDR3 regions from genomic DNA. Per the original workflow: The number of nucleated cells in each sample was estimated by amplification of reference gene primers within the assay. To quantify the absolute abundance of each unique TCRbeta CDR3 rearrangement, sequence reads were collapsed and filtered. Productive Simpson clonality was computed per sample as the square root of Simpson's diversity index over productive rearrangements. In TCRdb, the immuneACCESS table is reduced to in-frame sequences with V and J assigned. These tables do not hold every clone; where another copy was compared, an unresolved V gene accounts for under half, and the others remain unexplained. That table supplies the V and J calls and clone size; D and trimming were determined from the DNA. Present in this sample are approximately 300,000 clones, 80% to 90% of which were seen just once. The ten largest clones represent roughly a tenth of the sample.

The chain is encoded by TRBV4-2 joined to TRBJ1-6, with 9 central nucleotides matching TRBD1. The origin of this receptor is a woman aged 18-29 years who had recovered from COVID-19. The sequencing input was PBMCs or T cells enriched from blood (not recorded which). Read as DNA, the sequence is TGTGCCAGCAGCCAAGATCAACAGGGGGCAATAGGCTATAATTCACCCCTCCACTTT. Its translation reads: CASSQDQQGAIGYNSPLHF.